A selection of T cell receptor beta chains follows, all from one sample in a study of cytomegalovirus exposure and HLA in healthy donors. TCRdb's table, derived via immunoSEQ multiplex PCR, lists solely in-frame clones and lacks some. The sample has under 100,000 clones; more than 60% are singletons. The sequenced sample was PBMCs. The receptors stem from a human donor in good health. CDR3s include the opening cysteine and the closing phenylalanine or tryptophan. A D gene is named only where the DNA matches it firmly. Only part of the rows carry a size: once, few, many, or a class if the clone is expanded.

TRBV5-6,.,TRBJ2-3,TRBD2,CASSFDSGGKNTQYF,TGTGCCAGCAGTTTTGATAGCGGGGGAAAAAATACGCAGTATTTT
TRBV6-1,.,TRBJ2-5,TRBD2,CASSPSGGKTQYF,TGTGCCAGCAGCCCAAGCGGGGGGAAGACCCAGTACTTC
TRBV2,.,TRBJ1-4,TRBD1,CASSWDRSTNEKLFF,TGTGCCAGCAGTTGGGACAGATCAACTAATGAAAAACTGTTTTTT
TRBV25-1,.,TRBJ1-2,.,CASSVTGCGYTF,TGTGCCAGCAGTGTAACAGGGTGTGGCTACACCTTC
TRBV7-8,.,TRBJ2-5,.,CASSLVGRVSETQYF,TGTGCCAGCAGCTTAGTGGGCAGGGTATCGGAGACCCAGTACTTC
TRBV11-2,.,TRBJ2-6,.,CASSLAGFHLSSGANVLTF,TGTGCCAGCAGCCTGGCAGGGTTCCACTTAAGCTCTGGGGCCAACGTCCTGACTTTC
TRBV10-2,.,TRBJ1-1,.,CASLSGDTEAFF,TGCGCCAGTTTATCGGGGGACACTGAAGCTTTCTTT
TRBV5-6,.,TRBJ2-3,.,CASSLGGLSDTQYF,TGTGCCAGCAGCTTGGGGGGGCTCTCAGATACGCAGTATTTT
TRBV10-3,.,TRBJ2-7,TRBD1,CAIRDSSYEQYF,TGTGCCATACGGGACAGCTCCTACGAGCAGTACTTC
TRBV6-5,once,TRBJ1-5,.,CASSYSSTLDQPQHF,TGTGCCAGCAGTTACTCGTCGACTTTAGATCAGCCCCAGCATTTT
TRBV7-9,once,TRBJ2-3,TRBD2,CASSLSGGTSTDTQYF,TGTGCCAGCAGCTTATCCGGGGGGACTAGCACAGATACGCAGTATTTT
TRBV4-1,.,TRBJ2-1,TRBD2,CASSSGGDEQFF,TGCGCCAGCAGTTCGGGGGGAGATGAGCAGTTCTTC
TRBV6-5,.,TRBJ2-3,TRBD1,CASQDREEDTQYF,TGTGCCAGCCAGGACAGGGAAGAAGATACGCAGTATTTT
TRBV5-1,.,TRBJ1-1,TRBD1,CASSPDRGNTEAFF,TGCGCCAGCAGCCCCGACAGGGGGAACACTGAAGCTTTCTTT
TRBV19,.,TRBJ1-1,TRBD1,CASSPRGTSNTEAFF,TGTGCCAGTAGTCCCAGGGGGACATCGAACACTGAAGCTTTCTTT
TRBV4-1,.,TRBJ2-5,.,CASSQDKSRTDQETQYF,TGCGCCAGCAGCCAAGATAAATCGAGGACAGACCAAGAGACCCAGTACTTC
TRBV11-2,.,TRBJ2-1,TRBD2,CASSLGKTSGGHNEQFF,TGTGCCAGCAGCTTAGGAAAGACTAGCGGGGGTCACAATGAGCAGTTCTTC
TRBV18,.,TRBJ2-4,TRBD2,CASSPLAGSLKNIQYF,TGTGCCAGCTCACCACTAGCGGGGAGTCTCAAAAACATTCAGTACTTC
TRBV19,.,TRBJ2-1,TRBD1,CASSPQGQMGNEQFF,TGTGCCAGTAGTCCCCAGGGACAGATGGGCAATGAGCAGTTCTTC
TRBV6-5,.,TRBJ1-1,.,CASSYGSAGKAFF,TGTGCCAGCAGTTACGGATCGGCGGGGAAAGCTTTCTTT
TRBV6-5,.,TRBJ2-7,.,CASSTRGPTYEQYF,TGTGCCAGCAGTACCAGGGGTCCAACCTACGAGCAGTACTTC
TRBV18,.,TRBJ2-7,TRBD1,CASSGQGAAYEQYF,TGTGCCAGCTCAGGACAGGGGGCGGCGTACGAGCAGTACTTC
TRBV7-2,.,TRBJ2-7,TRBD2,CASSSLAGPSYEQYF,TGTGCCAGCAGCTCCCTAGCGGGGCCCTCCTACGAGCAGTACTTC
TRBV9,few,TRBJ1-1,.,CASSVGGNLPGAEAFF,TGTGCCAGCAGCGTAGGAGGGAACCTACCGGGGGCTGAAGCTTTCTTT
TRBV29-1,.,TRBJ1-5,.,CSVGEGGGQPQHF,TGCAGCGTTGGGGAGGGGGGAGGGCAGCCCCAGCATTTT
TRBV9,.,TRBJ2-2,TRBD2,CASSVVAGRNTGELFF,TGTGCCAGCAGCGTAGTAGCGGGGAGAAACACCGGGGAGCTGTTTTTT
TRBV5-1,.,TRBJ1-4,.,CASSLGAGPSNEKLFF,TGCGCCAGCAGCTTGGGGGCCGGCCCGTCTAATGAAAAACTGTTTTTT
TRBV10-3,.,TRBJ2-5,TRBD1,CAISGGDSPPQETQYF,TGTGCCATCAGTGGAGGGGACAGTCCTCCCCAAGAGACCCAGTACTTC
TRBV5-1,.,TRBJ1-2,.,CASSLAASAPGRFDGYTF,TGCGCCAGCAGCTTGGCAGCTTCGGCCCCAGGGCGATTCGATGGCTACACCTTC
TRBV5-1,.,TRBJ1-1,.,CASSLGSGNTEAFF,TGCGCCAGCAGCTTAGGGAGTGGGAACACTGAAGCTTTCTTT
TRBV5-1,.,TRBJ2-1,TRBD1,CASRLNTDRWNEQFF,TGCGCCAGCAGATTGAATACGGACAGGTGGAATGAGCAGTTCTTC
TRBV13,.,TRBJ2-1,TRBD1,CASSPDRTNEQFF,TGTGCCAGCAGCCCGGACAGGACGAATGAGCAGTTCTTC
TRBV19,.,TRBJ1-5,.,CASSMVSGLGNQPQHF,TGTGCCAGTAGTATGGTTTCGGGACTGGGCAATCAGCCCCAGCATTTT
TRBV6-5,few,TRBJ2-7,TRBD1,CASSRGTGQLQYF,TGTGCCAGCAGCCGAGGGACAGGACAGCTACAGTACTTC
TRBV18,.,TRBJ1-1,.,CASSLFATSDPGLEAFF,TGTGCCAGCTCACTCTTTGCTACTTCGGATCCGGGTCTAGAAGCTTTCTTT